This TCR beta chain was obtained from a study of blood T cell repertoires in COVID-19. Profiling relied on immunoSEQ multiplex PCR, and the TCRdb table lists in-frame clones only, not all of them. The table records fewer than 250,000 clones, around 83% of them present only once. V lost 5 bases, J lost 4 bases, and 20 bases lay in between. The CDR3 is 16 amino acids. Germline CDR1 is LNHDA and CDR2 is SQIVND (reference sequence). Sequenced input: PBMCs or T cells enriched from blood (not recorded which). J is TRBJ1-2 and V is TRBV19; perhaps TRBD1 as D (5 bases). This TCR derives from a woman in her forties who had recovered from COVID-19. Here the CDR3 reads CASSPVTATSSYGYTF. The CDR3 DNA is TGTGCCAGTAGTCCTGTGACAGCTACCTCCTCCTATGGCTACACCTTC.